Listed below are T cell receptor beta chains from one sample, sequenced in a study of blood T cells in healthy people across ages. TCRdb re-analysed the 5' RACE reads in MiXCR, keeping a single row per CDR3 protein. The data hold hundreds of thousands of distinct CDR3 sequences, with roughly two fifths observed a single time. The source material was blood. These receptors all come from a woman aged 60-75 years in good health. Each CDR3 is given without its conserved first and last residue.

v_gene: TRBV19
CDR3aa: ASSIPGTEETQY

v_gene: TRBV29-1
CDR3aa: SVGGGRAPETQY

v_gene: TRBV4-1
CDR3aa: ASSQDPRGDDEQF

v_gene: TRBV12-3/TRBV12-4
CDR3aa: ASSLDAGYSNQPQH

v_gene: TRBV6-5
CDR3aa: ANSTKDTQY

v_gene: TRBV3-1
CDR3aa: ASSPRVDRAKNIQY

v_gene: TRBV19
CDR3aa: ASSDTRQETQY

v_gene: TRBV20-1
CDR3aa: SAVGGREQF

v_gene: TRBV4-1
CDR3aa: ASSQVGQGITNEKLF

v_gene: TRBV2
CDR3aa: ASRSQVNTEAF

v_gene: TRBV7-2
CDR3aa: ASSPRWGGDSQPEQY

v_gene: TRBV3-1
CDR3aa: ASSQVDTGVAEAF

v_gene: TRBV2
CDR3aa: ASSVETGATEAF

v_gene: TRBV6-5
CDR3aa: ASTFVGGADGYT

v_gene: TRBV7-2
CDR3aa: ASSLEGQGAEQY

v_gene: TRBV6-5
CDR3aa: ASSYSGGASYNEQY